This note documents a single T cell receptor (beta chain) sequence. What it binds is not known. The record originates from a study of shared clonotypes between healthy human individuals. Study-wide results and caveats: When compared with the clonotypes that were shared by all four sorted-subset donors, the non-shared clonotypes turned out to have lower generation probabilities. Shared clonotypes: about 5.3% naive CD4, about 3.3% naive CD8, around 2.4% memory CD4, 0.4% to 0.5% memory CD8.

Naive CD8 isolation took CD45RO-negative cells positively selected for CCR7 and excluded terminally differentiated effector memory CD45RA+ cells. Each of the donors was a healthy adult who was HIV-negative and had not had a recent acute infection or vaccination. CDR1 is SGHNT, CDR2 YENEEA, per germline. V was trimmed by 0 bases and J by 2 bases, leaving 11 bases between them. The CDR3 covers 16 residues. Genomic DNA of each subset was evenly split across several immunoSEQ plates. TCRdb's table, derived via immunoSEQ multiplex PCR, lists solely in-frame clones and lacks some. The table shows around 2,000,000 clones, with about 95% occurring only once.

The clonotype was recovered from a man aged 18-30 years in good health. Sequences were obtained from naive CD8+ T cells sorted from blood. The chain joins TRBV11-3 to TRBJ1-5, with a weak D call TRBD1 (5 bases). The CDR3 region is CASSLDHGGGNQPQHF. Here the CDR3 DNA reads TGTGCCAGCAGCTTAGATCATGGAGGGGGCAATCAGCCCCAGCATTTT. Complete variable domain (other parts from reference TRBV11-3 and TRBJ1-5): EAGVVQSPRYKIIEKKQPVAFWCNPISGHNTLYWYLQNLGQGPELLIRYENEEAVDDSQLPKDRFSAERLKGVDSTLKIQPAELGDSAVYLCASSLDHGGGNQPQHFGDGTRLSIL.